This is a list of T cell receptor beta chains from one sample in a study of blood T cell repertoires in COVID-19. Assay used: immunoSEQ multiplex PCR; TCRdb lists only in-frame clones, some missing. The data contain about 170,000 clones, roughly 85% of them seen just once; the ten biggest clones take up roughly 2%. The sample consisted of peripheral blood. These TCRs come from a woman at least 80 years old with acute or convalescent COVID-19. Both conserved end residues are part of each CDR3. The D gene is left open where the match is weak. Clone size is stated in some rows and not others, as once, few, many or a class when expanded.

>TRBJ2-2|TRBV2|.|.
TGTGCCAGCAGTGAGGGGGCTAGCCGGAACACCGGGGAGCTGTTTTTT
CASSEGASRNTGELFF
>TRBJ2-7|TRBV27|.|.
TGTGCCAGCAGTCCGCCGGGACTGATGGTCCACGAGCAGTACTTC
CASSPPGLMVHEQYF
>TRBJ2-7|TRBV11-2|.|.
TGTGCCAGCAGCTTCAGTCAGGGATACGAGCAGTACTTC
CASSFSQGYEQYF
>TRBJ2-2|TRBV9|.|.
TGTGCCAGCAGCGGGGAGGAGGTCACCGGGGAGCTGTTTTTT
CASSGEEVTGELFF
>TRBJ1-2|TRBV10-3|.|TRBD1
TGTGCCATCAGTGAGTCGTCGGGGACAGGGGTCCCCCTCTTC
CAISESSGTGVPLF
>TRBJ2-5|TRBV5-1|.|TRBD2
TGCGCCAGCAGCTCCGGACTAGGCGGAGAGACCCAGTACTTC
CASSSGLGGETQYF
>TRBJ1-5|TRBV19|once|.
TGTGCCAGTAGTATAGCCTGGGCAGGGCATCAGCCCCAGCATTTT
CASSIAWAGHQPQHF
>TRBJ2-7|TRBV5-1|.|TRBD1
TGCGCCAGCAGTGTGACAGGGATTTCCTACGAGCAGTACTTC
CASSVTGISYEQYF
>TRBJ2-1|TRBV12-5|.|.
TGTGCTAGTGCCCTGACTAGTAGGTCCTACAATGAGCAGTTCTTC
CASALTSRSYNEQFF
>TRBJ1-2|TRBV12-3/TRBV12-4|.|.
TGTGCCAGCAGTTTTTTATTGGAGTATGGCTACACCTTC
CASSFLLEYGYTF
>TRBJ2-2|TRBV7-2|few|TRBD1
TGTGCCAGCACGCCGAGACAGGGGTTCGGGGAGCTGTTTTTT
CASTPRQGFGELFF
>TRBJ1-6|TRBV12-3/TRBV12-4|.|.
TGTGCCAGCCAACTAAAGACTAATTCACCCCTCCACTTT
CASQLKTNSPLHF
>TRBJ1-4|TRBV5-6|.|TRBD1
TGTGCCAGCAGCGGAGGCCGGGACAGACAATATGAAAAACTGTTTTTT
CASSGGRDRQYEKLFF
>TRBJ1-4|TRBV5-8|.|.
TGTGCCAGCAGCTTGATAGGGGCTAATGAAAAACTGTTTTTT
CASSLIGANEKLFF
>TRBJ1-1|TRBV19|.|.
TGTGCCAGTAGTATTGAACAGGGTGGTGAAGCTTTCTTT
CASSIEQGGEAFF
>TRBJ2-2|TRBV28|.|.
TGTGCCAGCAGTTTAGGAGGTGGGGGGGCCTCCGGGGAGCTGTTTTTT
CASSLGGGGASGELFF
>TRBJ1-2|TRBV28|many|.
TGTGCCAGCAGTGCGACTATAGTAGGCTACACCTTC
CASSATIVGYTF
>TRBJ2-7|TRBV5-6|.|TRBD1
TGTGCCAGCAGCTACGGGACAGCTAACTACGAGCAGTACTTC
CASSYGTANYEQYF
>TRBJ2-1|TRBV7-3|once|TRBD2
TGTGCCAGCAGTCCTATCGGGACTAGCGGGGGGTACTACAATGAGCAGTTCTTC
CASSPIGTSGGYYNEQFF
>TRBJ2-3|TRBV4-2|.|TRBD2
TGTGCCAGCAGCCTCCGACTAGCGGGGGATGCAGATACGCAGTATTTT
CASSLRLAGDADTQYF
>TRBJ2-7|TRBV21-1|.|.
TGTGCCAGAAATTCTAGCGCAATGTACTTC
CARNSSAMYF
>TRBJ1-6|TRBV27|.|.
TGTGCCAGCAGTTTAAGACAGAATTCACCCCTCCACTTT
CASSLRQNSPLHF